The sample holds a few counts of the clone carrying this T cell receptor beta chain. Its specificity is not known. The data are from a study of cytomegalovirus exposure and HLA in healthy donors. Regarding the study as a whole: Specificity for CMV antigens was confirmed in vitro for a few of the CMV-associated chains. Among TCR sequences, most were rare, though some public TCRs appeared in many donors.

The CDR3 is made up of 14 amino acids. V was pared by 0 bases and J by 4 bases, with 0 bases of the junction left unmatched. Germline CDR1 and CDR2: MNHEY and SVGAGI. Primers included in the PCR were 60 Vbeta and 13 Jbeta primers. Original analysis: In a later analysis, the count reached 74 million or so unique TCR beta chains, with 9 million to 11 million shared. Using immunoSEQ multiplex PCR, the repertoire was profiled, and TCRdb retains in-frame clones only, with some absent. That table gives V, J and clone size, and the DNA gave D and trimming. Here the sample spans tens of thousands of clones, around 75% being singletons.

The chain combines TRBV6-5 with TRBJ1-1; TRBD1 matches at 9 bases. The TCR originated in a woman aged 40 to 50 in good health and CMV-seropositive. Material: PBMCs. Here the CDR3 reads CASSYSTGGTEAFF. The DNA of the CDR3 is TGTGCCAGCAGTTACTCGACAGGGGGCACTGAAGCTTTCTTT.